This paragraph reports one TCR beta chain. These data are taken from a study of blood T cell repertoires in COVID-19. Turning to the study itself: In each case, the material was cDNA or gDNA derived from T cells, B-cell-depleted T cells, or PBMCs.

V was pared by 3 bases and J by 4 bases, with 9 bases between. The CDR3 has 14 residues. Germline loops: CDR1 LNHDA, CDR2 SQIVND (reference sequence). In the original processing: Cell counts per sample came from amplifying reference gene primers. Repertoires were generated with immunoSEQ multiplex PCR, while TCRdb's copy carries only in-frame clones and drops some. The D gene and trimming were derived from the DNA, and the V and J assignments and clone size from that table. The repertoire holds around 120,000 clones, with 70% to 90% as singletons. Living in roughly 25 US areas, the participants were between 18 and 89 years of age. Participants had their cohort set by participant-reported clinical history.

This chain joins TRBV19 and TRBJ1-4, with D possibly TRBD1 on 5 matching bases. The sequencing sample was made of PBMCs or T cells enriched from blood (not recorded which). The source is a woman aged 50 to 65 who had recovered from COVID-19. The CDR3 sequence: CASSIGGYNEKLFF. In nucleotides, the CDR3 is TGTGCCAGTAGTATCGGGGGGTATAATGAAAAACTGTTTTTT.